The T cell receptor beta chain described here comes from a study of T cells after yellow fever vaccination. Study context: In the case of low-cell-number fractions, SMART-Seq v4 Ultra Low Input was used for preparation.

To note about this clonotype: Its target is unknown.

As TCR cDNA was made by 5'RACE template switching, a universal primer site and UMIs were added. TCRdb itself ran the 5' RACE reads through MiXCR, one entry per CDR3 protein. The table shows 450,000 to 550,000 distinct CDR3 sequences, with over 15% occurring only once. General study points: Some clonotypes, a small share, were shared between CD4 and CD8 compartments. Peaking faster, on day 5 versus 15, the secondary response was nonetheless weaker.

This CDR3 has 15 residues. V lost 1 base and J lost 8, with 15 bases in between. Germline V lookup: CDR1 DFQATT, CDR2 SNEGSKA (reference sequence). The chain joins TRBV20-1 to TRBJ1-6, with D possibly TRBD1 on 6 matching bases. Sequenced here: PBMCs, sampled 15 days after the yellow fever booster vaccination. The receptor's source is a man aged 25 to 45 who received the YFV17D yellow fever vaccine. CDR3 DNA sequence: TGCAGTGCTAGAGCAACAGGGAATTTGGATTCACCCCTCCACTTT. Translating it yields CSARATGNLDSPLHF.